The 19 T cell receptor beta chains below all came from one sample that was sequenced in a study of T cells after yellow fever vaccination. TCRdb passed the 5' RACE reads through MiXCR, listing each CDR3 protein once. The sample records about 310,000 distinct CDR3 sequences, around 4% being singletons. The sample in question was PBMCs, obtained on the day of the yellow fever booster vaccination. The receptors were sampled from a man aged 18 to 30 who received the YFV17D yellow fever vaccine.

The chain has TRBV19 and TRBJ1-2; D remains unclear. The CDR3 totals 14 residues. Trimming removed 3 bases at V and 5 bases at J, with 13 bases between. Germline assignment: CDR1 LNHDA and CDR2 SQIVND (reference sequence). The CDR3 region is CASSISGRAYGYTF. Written as DNA, the CDR3 is TGTGCCAGTAGTATCTCAGGAAGGGCGTATGGCTACACCTTC.

This clonotype was counted ten times or more. The gene calls are TRBV7-8 and TRBJ2-1, with D uncertain. Looked up from germline, CDR1 is SGHVS and CDR2 is FQNEAQ. This CDR3 spans 17 amino acids. The V end lost 6 bases, the J end lost 0 bases, and 18 bases lay between the germline ends. For the CDR3, the DNA is TGTGCCAGCAGTTCCAAAATCTTGGGCATCTCCTACAATGAGCAGTTCTTC. As protein: CASSSKILGISYNEQFF.

This clonotype appeared many times. This chain connects TRBV20-1 to TRBJ1-5; TRBD1 is a possible D gene (5 bases). The V end was cut by 4 bases, the J end by 4 bases, with 11 bases between. Germline CDR1 is DFQATT and CDR2 is SNEGSKA (reference sequence). This CDR3 region has 13 residues. The DNA of the CDR3 is TGCAGTGCTATCAGGGCGTGGAATCAGCCCCAGCATTTT. Translating gives CSAIRAWNQPQHF.

This clonotype was observed many times. The chain joins TRBV4-3 to TRBJ2-1; 8 bases are a match to TRBD2. J lost 9 bases, V lost 1 base, and 5 bases had no gene match. This CDR3 spans 14 amino acids. Germline-derived CDR1 and CDR2 are LGHNA and YSLEER. CDR3 loop: CASSQGGGTGEQFF. The CDR3, as DNA: TGCGCCAGCAGCCAAGGCGGGGGGACTGGTGAGCAGTTCTTC.

This clonotype was found many times. The V gene is TRBV5-1, the J gene TRBJ1-6, with 7 nucleotides matching TRBD1. V shed 4 bases and J 6 bases; nucleotides not matched to a gene: 13. Germline V gene lookup returns CDR1 SGHRS and CDR2 YFSETQ. CDR3 length: 17 amino acids. The CDR3 sequence is CASSPGQRLPINSPLHF. In DNA form, the CDR3 reads TGCGCCAGCAGCCCGGGACAGAGACTTCCGATTAATTCACCCCTCCACTTT.

This clonotype was recorded a few times. The chain employs TRBV7-9 and TRBJ1-1; D may be TRBD1 (6 bases). Germline CDR1 is SEHNR and CDR2 is FQNEAQ (reference sequence). Trimming stripped 7 bases from V and 4 bases from J, with 16 bases between. CDR3 length: 14 amino acids. The DNA of the CDR3 is TGTGCCAGCAACACCAGGGGAGCCGGCACTGAAGCTTTCTTT. It translates to CASNTRGAGTEAFF.

This clonotype was counted only a few times. J is TRBJ1-5 and V is TRBV4-1; possible D gene TRBD1, 6 bases. CDR3 length: 17 amino acids. V was trimmed by 1 base and J by 6 bases, leaving 19 bases between them. Looked up from germline, CDR1 is MGHRA and CDR2 is YSYEKL. The CDR3 nucleotides are TGCGCCAGCAGCCAAGGGCTTCGCACAGGGAATAGTCAGCCCCAGCATTTT. Protein sequence: CASSQGLRTGNSQPQHF.

This sequence joins TRBV6-5 and TRBJ2-5, with TRBD1 matching over 9 bases. The CDR3 contains 15 residues. Germline CDR1 is MNHEY and CDR2 is SVGAGI. V was pared by 5 bases and J by 5 bases, with 9 bases of the junction left unmatched. In nucleotides, the CDR3 is TGTGCCAGCAGTCCCGGACAGGGGAATATCGAGACCCAGTACTTC. Its protein is CASSPGQGNIETQYF.

This rearrangement joins TRBV4-1 to TRBJ1-4; D uncertain. CDR1 is MGHRA, CDR2 YSYEKL, per germline. CDR3 length equals 12 residues. V lost 6 bases and J lost 10, with 12 bases in between. The CDR3 loop reads CASRQFLGKLFF. The CDR3 nucleotides are TGCGCCAGCAGGCAATTCCTCGGAAAACTGTTTTTT.

This clonotype was found a few times. The chain combines TRBV10-3 with TRBJ2-7, with a weak D call TRBD2 (5 bases). Looked up from germline, CDR1 is ENHRY and CDR2 is SYGVKD. The germline V and J ends were trimmed by 8 bases and 7 bases, with 27 bases remaining between them. The length of the CDR3 is 16 residues. The DNA for the CDR3 is TGTGCCATCCCTCTCAAGGATGACTACATCTCCGTTGAGCAGTACTTC. Amino acid sequence: CAIPLKDDYISVEQYF.

This clonotype was picked up a small number of times. The rearrangement uses TRBV27 and TRBJ2-3; D uncertain. Looked up from germline, CDR1 is MNHEY and CDR2 is SMNVEV (reference sequence). Trimming took off 4 bases at V and 1 base at J, with 12 bases between the two ends. This CDR3 has 15 residues. For the CDR3, the DNA is TGTGCCAGCAGTTCACCACTTGAGGGCACAGATACGCAGTATTTT. Translating it yields CASSSPLEGTDTQYF.

This clonotype was observed at least ten times. The chain combines TRBV11-2 with TRBJ2-1, with D unresolved. There are 12 residues in the CDR3. Per the germline V gene, CDR1 is SGHAT and CDR2 is FQNNGV. With 5 bases removed from V and 8 bases from J, the gap between germline ends came to 10 bases. CDR3 loop: CASSQRMDEQFF. CDR3 DNA: TGTGCCAGCAGCCAAAGGATGGATGAGCAGTTCTTC.

J is TRBJ2-1 and V is TRBV27; a possible D gene is TRBD2 (7 bases). Per germline, CDR1 MNHEY and CDR2 SMNVEV (reference sequence). Trimming removed 8 bases at V and 9 bases at J, with 23 bases between. There are 15 residues in the CDR3. CDR3 sequence reads: CASPLGRGGSCEQFF. DNA of the CDR3: TGTGCCAGCCCCCTTGGGAGGGGGGGCTCGTGTGAGCAGTTCTTC.

The chain couples TRBV7-9 to TRBJ2-7, with D maybe TRBD2 (6 bases). Looked up from germline, CDR1 is SEHNR and CDR2 is FQNEAQ (reference sequence). The ends were cut back, 4 bases at V and 0 bases at J, with 22 bases in the middle. This CDR3 comprises 18 residues. The chain's CDR3 is CASSSRGSGRGSSYEQYF. CDR3 in DNA: TGTGCCAGCAGCTCTCGAGGGTCTGGACGGGGGAGCTCCTACGAGCAGTACTTC.

The genes are TRBV10-1 and TRBJ1-3; no reliable D call. The V gene's germline CDR1 is WNHNN and CDR2 SYGVQD (reference sequence). V lost 6 bases and J 0 bases, leaving 9 bases between the germline ends. This CDR3 is built from 14 residues. The CDR3 region is CASRPGNSGNTIYF. CDR3 nucleotide sequence: TGCGCCAGCAGACCCGGGAACTCTGGAAACACCATATATTTT.

This clonotype was observed many times. This chain joins TRBV5-1 and TRBJ2-7; 8 bases align to TRBD1. The CDR3 is 15 amino acids. V was clipped by 4 bases and J by 2 bases; unmatched bases: 8. CDR1 is SGHRS, CDR2 YFSETQ, per germline. CDR3 protein: CASSTQGGLAYEQYF. DNA of the CDR3: TGCGCCAGCAGCACACAGGGGGGTTTAGCCTACGAGCAGTACTTC. Full variable domain (missing parts from reference TRBV5-1 and TRBJ2-7): KAGVTQTPRYLIKTRGQQVTLSCSPISGHRSVSWYQQTPGQGLQFLFEYFSETQRNKGNFPGRFSGRQFSNSRSEMNVSTLELGDSALYLCASSTQGGLAYEQYFGPGTRLTVT.

This clonotype was detected a few times. The V call is TRBV19, the J call TRBJ1-1; 7 bases line up with TRBD1. The J segment lost 4 bases and the V segment lost 4 bases, leaving 6 bases of the junction unmatched. The CDR3 runs 14 residues. Per germline, CDR1 LNHDA and CDR2 SQIVND (reference sequence). The CDR3 nucleotides are TGTGCCAGTAGTAGGCGACAGGGTGTCACTGAAGCTTTCTTT. Its protein product is CASSRRQGVTEAFF.

This clonotype was seen ten or more times. This sequence joins TRBV5-6 and TRBJ2-7; no clear D. Trimming took off 1 base at V and 5 bases at J, with 7 bases between the two ends. Germline CDR1 is SGHDT and CDR2 is YYEEEE. The CDR3 sequence is 12 residues long. The CDR3 bases are TGTGCCAGCAGCTTGTTCCACAACGAGCAGTACGTC. It encodes CASSLFHNEQYV.

This clonotype was seen many times. V usage is TRBV5-1 and J usage is TRBJ1-1; D is undetermined. Germline CDR1 and CDR2: SGHRS and YFSETQ. Deletions cut 4 bases from V and 1 base from J, with 11 bases between. The CDR3 is 14 residues long. Here the CDR3 reads CASSPLITNTEAFF. The CDR3 DNA is TGCGCCAGCAGCCCGCTAATTACGAACACTGAAGCTTTCTTT.